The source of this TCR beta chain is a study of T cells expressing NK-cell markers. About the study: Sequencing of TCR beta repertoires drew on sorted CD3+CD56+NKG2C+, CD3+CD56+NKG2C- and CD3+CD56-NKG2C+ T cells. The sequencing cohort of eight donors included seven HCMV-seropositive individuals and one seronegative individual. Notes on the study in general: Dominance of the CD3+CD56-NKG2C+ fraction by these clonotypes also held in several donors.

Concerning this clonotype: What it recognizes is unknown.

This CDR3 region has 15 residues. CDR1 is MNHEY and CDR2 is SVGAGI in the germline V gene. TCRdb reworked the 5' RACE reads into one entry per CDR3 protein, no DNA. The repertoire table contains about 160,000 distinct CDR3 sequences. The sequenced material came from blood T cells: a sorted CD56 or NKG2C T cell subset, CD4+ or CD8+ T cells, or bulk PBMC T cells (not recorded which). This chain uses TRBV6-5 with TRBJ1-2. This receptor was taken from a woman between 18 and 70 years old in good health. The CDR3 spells CASSLLGRSNYGYTF.